This is a list of T cell receptor beta chains from one sample in a study of vaccination and CD4 T cells after COVID-19. These receptors lack a known antigen. Via MiXCR, TCRdb re-called the PCR reads, giving one row per CDR3 protein. The sample contains some 21,000 distinct CDR3 sequences, roughly 44% of which appear only once. The source was CD4+ T cells from blood, cultured in vitro, collected about 7 months after SARS-CoV-2 vaccination. All receptors derive from a human donor who had recovered from COVID-19. CDR3s include the opening cysteine and the closing phenylalanine or tryptophan. D genes are given only for firm matches. Clone size is shown for a subset of rows, as once, few, many or a class of expanded clone.

.	.	TRBV19	TRBJ2-7	TGTGCCAGTAGTATTGGGGGAGGCTCCTACGAGCAGTACTTC	CASSIGGGSYEQYF
.	TRBD2	TRBV2	TRBJ2-5	TGTGCCAGCAGTGACGATGGAGCGGGGCAAGAGACCCAGTACTTC	CASSDDGAGQETQYF
.	.	TRBV7-4	TRBJ2-7	TGTGCCAGCAGTTTTCCGCAGGGGAGCTCCTACGAGCAGTACTTC	CASSFPQGSSYEQYF
.	.	TRBV20-1	TRBJ1-5	TGCAGTGCTAGAGTCCAGGGCGATCAGCCCCAGCATTTT	CSARVQGDQPQHF
few	TRBD1	TRBV12-3/TRBV12-4	TRBJ1-6	TGTGCCAGCAGTTGGACAGGGGAGAATTCACCCCTCCACTTT	CASSWTGENSPLHF
.	TRBD1	TRBV20-1	TRBJ1-2	TGCAGTGCTAGACTACAGGGGAACTATGGCTACACCTTC	CSARLQGNYGYTF
few	TRBD1	TRBV6-1	TRBJ1-6	TGTGCCAGCAGACCGGGACAGGGGAACTCACCCCTCCACTTT	CASRPGQGNSPLHF
.	TRBD2	TRBV15	TRBJ2-7	TGTGCCACCAGCAGAGATTTGGGGGGGGGCTACGAGCAGTACTTC	CATSRDLGGGYEQYF
once	.	TRBV7-2	TRBJ2-1	TGTGCCAGCAGCCCCACCGGTGTAGGGGTGCAGTTCTTC	CASSPTGVGVQFF
.	TRBD1	TRBV6-2/TRBV6-3	TRBJ2-7	TGTGCCAGCAGGCAGACAGGGGGCTACGAGCAGTACTTC	CASRQTGGYEQYF
.	.	TRBV4-3	TRBJ1-6	TGCGCCAGCAGCCAAGAGAGGGGCGCATATTCACCCCTCCACTTT	CASSQERGAYSPLHF
.	TRBD1	TRBV28	TRBJ2-7	TGTGCCAGCAGTCCGAGCCTCGGACAGGTTATATACGAGCAGTACTTC	CASSPSLGQVIYEQYF
.	.	TRBV5-1	TRBJ2-2	TGCGCCAGCAGCTTAAACATCGGGGAGCTGTTTTTT	CASSLNIGELFF
.	TRBD2	TRBV10-3	TRBJ2-3	TGTGCCATCAGTGGGGGGACTAGCGGGAGGTCATCAGATACGCAGTATTTT	CAISGGTSGRSSDTQYF
.	.	TRBV28	TRBJ1-6	TGTGCCAGCAGTTTATCCCGGGGTGGAAATTCACCCCTCCACTTT	CASSLSRGGNSPLHF
.	TRBD2	TRBV7-2	TRBJ2-3	TGTGCCAGCAGTGAGAGCGGGAGGGGGGCAGATACGCAGTATTTT	CASSESGRGADTQYF
few	.	TRBV20-1	TRBJ2-3	TGCAGTGCTAAGCTTTCGGTCCCGGCAGATACGCAGTATTTT	CSAKLSVPADTQYF
.	TRBD2	TRBV29-1	TRBJ2-1	TGCAGCGCCCTCAGAGCGGGAGTGCATGAGCAGTTCTTC	CSALRAGVHEQFF
.	TRBD2	TRBV20-1	TRBJ2-3	TGCAGTGCTCCGGGACTAGCGGGAGGTAGCGCAGATACGCAGTATTTT	CSAPGLAGGSADTQYF
.	.	TRBV7-2	TRBJ1-1	TGTGCCAGCAGCTTATACTCCGTTATGAACACTGAAGCTTTCTTT	CASSLYSVMNTEAFF
.	.	TRBV6-1	TRBJ2-2	TGTGCCAGCAGGCGGGCGAACACCGGGGAGCTGTTTTTT	CASRRANTGELFF
.	.	TRBV25-1	TRBJ1-2	TGTGCCAGCACCACCACAGAGATGGGCTACACCTTC	CASTTTEMGYTF
few	.	TRBV20-1	TRBJ1-2	TGCAGTGCTAGAGATCTTGGAGTATCGGGCGGCTACACCTTC	CSARDLGVSGGYTF
few	.	TRBV20-1	TRBJ2-2	TGCAGTGCTTCGACTACGCCATTGGGCTCCGGGGAGCTGTTTTTT	CSASTTPLGSGELFF
.	.	TRBV19	TRBJ2-7	TGTGCCAGTAGTGCCGCAACGGGGGGCGGCGAGCAGTACTTC	CASSAATGGGEQYF
.	TRBD2	TRBV20-1	TRBJ2-2	TGCAGTGCCAGTACTAGCGAAGGCACCGGGGAGCTGTTTTTT	CSASTSEGTGELFF
.	TRBD1	TRBV7-2	TRBJ2-6	TGTGCCAGCAGCCTCCAGGCGGGGACAGGGATCTCTGGGGCCAACGTCCTGACTTTC	CASSLQAGTGISGANVLTF